The clone carrying this T cell receptor beta chain has a handful of counts. Original analysis: Amplification of reference gene primers was used by the study to estimate nucleated cell counts. Clones were sequenced by immunoSEQ multiplex PCR, and TCRdb holds only the in-frame ones, with some missing. V, J and clone size were drawn from that table, and D and trimming were deduced from the DNA. The sample comprises about 180,000 clones, around 77% of which are singletons, and roughly 6.8% rests with the top ten. This sample was taken from a study of blood T cell repertoires in COVID-19. The wider study: Donors in the United States, Italy and Spain gave samples during acute or convalescent COVID-19. The analysed material was cDNA or gDNA that came from T cells, B-cell-depleted T cells, or PBMCs.

Sequencing was performed on peripheral blood. This TCR was recovered from a man aged 70 or older with active or convalescent COVID-19.

CDR3: CASSQAGKAFF. The DNA of the CDR3 is TGTGCCAGCAGCCAAGCAGGGAAAGCTTTCTTT. The chain carries TRBV14 and TRBJ1-1; tentatively, D is TRBD1 (5 bases). This CDR3 region has 11 residues. CDR1 is SGHDN, CDR2 FVKESK, per germline. Trimming took off 1 base at V and 9 bases at J, with 6 bases between the two ends.